A selection of T cell receptor beta chains follows, all from one sample in a study of shared clonotypes between healthy human individuals. This table comes from immunoSEQ multiplex PCR, and its TCRdb copy is limited to in-frame clones, with some not included. The sample lists about 2.2 million clones; just over 90% were seen once. The sequencing sample was made of naive CD8+ T cells from PBMCs. Every receptor here comes from a man between 18 and 35 years old in good health. Some clones in this sample may be carry-over from other donors' samples. Each CDR3 is given with its conserved first and last residue. The order of the fields is J gene, D gene, V gene, clone size, CDR3 protein, CDR3 DNA. The D gene is left open where the match is weak. A clone size is listed for some rows: how often the clone was seen (once, few, many), or a class if it is expanded.

>TRBJ1-4|-|TRBV7-6|-
CASSPQDLLGEKLFF
TGTGCCAGCAGCCCCCAAGACCTCTTAGGTGAAAAACTGTTTTTT
>TRBJ1-2|-|TRBV29-1|-
CSVEGGRSYGYTF
TGCAGCGTTGAAGGGGGAAGGAGCTATGGCTACACCTTC
>TRBJ2-3|-|TRBV25-1|-
CASREGVSTDTQYF
TGTGCCAGCAGGGAAGGGGTCAGCACAGATACGCAGTATTTT
>TRBJ1-1|-|TRBV7-9|once
CASSSRTQTNTEAFF
TGTGCCAGCAGTTCTCGGACACAGACGAACACTGAAGCTTTCTTT
>TRBJ2-1|TRBD2|TRBV7-7|-
CASSTTLAGWNNEQFF
TGTGCCAGCAGCACTACCCTAGCGGGATGGAACAATGAGCAGTTCTTC
>TRBJ2-5|TRBD2|TRBV4-1|-
CASSQDGGTSGRETQYF
TGCGCCAGCAGCCAAGATGGAGGGACTAGCGGGAGAGAGACCCAGTACTTC
>TRBJ2-2|-|TRBV15|-
CATSRDLGELFF
TGTGCCACCAGCAGAGATCTCGGGGAGCTGTTTTTT
>TRBJ2-7|TRBD1|TRBV14|once
CASSPDPGQPSTEQYF
TGTGCCAGCAGCCCGGATCCGGGACAGCCCTCCACCGAGCAGTACTTC
>TRBJ2-7|TRBD1|TRBV27|-
CASSPRTGSYEQYF
TGTGCCAGCAGTCCAAGGACAGGTTCCTACGAGCAGTACTTC
>TRBJ1-5|-|TRBV30|-
CAWSDPISNQPQHF
TGTGCCTGGAGTGATCCTATTAGCAATCAGCCCCAGCATTTT
>TRBJ2-1|-|TRBV11-2|-
CASSLVVNNEQFF
TGTGCCAGCAGCTTAGTGGTGAACAATGAGCAGTTCTTC
>TRBJ2-3|-|TRBV7-9|-
CASSWWMTSTDTQYF
TGTGCCAGCAGCTGGTGGATGACGAGCACAGATACGCAGTATTTT
>TRBJ1-5|TRBD1|TRBV4-1|-
CASSQVRDRGRQPQHF
TGCGCCAGCAGCCAGGTCCGGGACAGGGGTAGACAGCCCCAGCATTTT
>TRBJ2-4|-|TRBV10-3|-
CATERDGFKNIQYF
TGTGCCACAGAACGGGACGGATTCAAAAACATTCAGTACTTC
>TRBJ1-1|TRBD1|TRBV27|once
CASTKTGSNTEAFF
TGTGCCAGCACGAAGACAGGGTCGAACACTGAAGCTTTCTTT
>TRBJ2-7|-|TRBV28|-
CASRISGSYEQYF
TGTGCCAGCAGAATATCAGGGTCCTACGAGCAGTACTTC
>TRBJ2-7|-|TRBV27|once
CASSFRRTYPYEQYF
TGTGCCAGCAGTTTTCGGCGTACCTACCCCTACGAGCAGTACTTC
>TRBJ2-3|-|TRBV11-2|once
CASSLEGARTDTQYF
TGTGCCAGCAGCTTAGAGGGGGCCAGAACAGATACGCAGTATTTT
>TRBJ2-1|-|TRBV11-2|-
CASRYTPNEQFF
TGTGCCAGCAGATACACCCCTAATGAGCAGTTCTTC
>TRBJ1-4|-|TRBV4-3|once
CASSQGVHRGKSEKLFF
TGCGCCAGCAGCCAAGGGGTTCACAGAGGGAAGTCTGAAAAACTGTTTTTT
>TRBJ2-7|TRBD1|TRBV19|-
CASSDLTRAGGEQYF
TGTGCCAGTAGTGACCTAACCCGCGCAGGGGGCGAGCAGTACTTC
>TRBJ2-2|TRBD2|TRBV25-1|-
CASSERGLAINTGELFF
TGTGCCAGCAGTGAAAGAGGACTAGCTATAAACACCGGGGAGCTGTTTTTT
>TRBJ2-7|TRBD2|TRBV7-9|-
CASSTRLAGSLDEQYF
TGTGCCAGCAGTACCCGACTAGCGGGATCCCTTGACGAGCAGTACTTC
>TRBJ2-1|-|TRBV4-1|once
CASSLTGNEQFF
TGCGCCAGCAGCCTTACAGGAAATGAGCAGTTCTTC
>TRBJ1-2|-|TRBV4-1|-
CASSQLLHHGYTF
TGCGCCAGCAGCCAACTCCTGCACCATGGCTACACCTTC
>TRBJ1-4|-|TRBV4-1|-
CASSQVGFNEKLFF
TGCGCCAGCAGCCAAGTGGGGTTTAATGAAAAACTGTTTTTT
>TRBJ2-7|TRBD1|TRBV7-3|-
CASSDTRDSEQYF
TGTGCCAGCAGCGACACTCGGGACAGCGAGCAGTACTTC
>TRBJ2-1|-|TRBV18|-
CASSPRPGAYNEQFF
TGTGCCAGCTCACCAAGACCTGGAGCCTACAATGAGCAGTTCTTC
>TRBJ2-7|TRBD2|TRBV6-1|-
CATALAGGFVEQYF
TGTGCCACCGCTCTAGCGGGAGGGTTCGTCGAGCAGTACTTC